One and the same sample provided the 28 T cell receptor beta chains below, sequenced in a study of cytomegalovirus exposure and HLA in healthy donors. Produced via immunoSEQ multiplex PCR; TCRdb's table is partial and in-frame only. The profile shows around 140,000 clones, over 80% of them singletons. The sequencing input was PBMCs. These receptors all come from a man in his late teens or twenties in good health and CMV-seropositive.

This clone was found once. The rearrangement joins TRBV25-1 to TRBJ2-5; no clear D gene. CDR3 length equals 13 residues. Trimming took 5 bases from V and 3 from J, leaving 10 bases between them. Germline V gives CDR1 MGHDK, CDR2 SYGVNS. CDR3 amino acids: CASSSTPEETQYF. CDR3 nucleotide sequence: TGTGCCAGCAGTTCTACTCCCGAAGAGACCCAGTACTTC.

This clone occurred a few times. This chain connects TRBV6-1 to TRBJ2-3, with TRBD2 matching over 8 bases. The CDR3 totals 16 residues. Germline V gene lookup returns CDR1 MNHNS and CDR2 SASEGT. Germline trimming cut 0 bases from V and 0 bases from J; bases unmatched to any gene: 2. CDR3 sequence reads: CASSEAAGASTDTQYF. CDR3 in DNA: TGTGCCAGCAGTGAAGCAGCGGGGGCTAGCACAGATACGCAGTATTTT.

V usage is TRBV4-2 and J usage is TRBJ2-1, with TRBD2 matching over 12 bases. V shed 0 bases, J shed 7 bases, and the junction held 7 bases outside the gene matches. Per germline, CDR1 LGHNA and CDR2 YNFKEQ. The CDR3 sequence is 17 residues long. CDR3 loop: CASSQETSGGQINEQFF. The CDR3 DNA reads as TGTGCCAGCAGCCAAGAAACTAGCGGGGGGCAAATAAATGAGCAGTTCTTC.

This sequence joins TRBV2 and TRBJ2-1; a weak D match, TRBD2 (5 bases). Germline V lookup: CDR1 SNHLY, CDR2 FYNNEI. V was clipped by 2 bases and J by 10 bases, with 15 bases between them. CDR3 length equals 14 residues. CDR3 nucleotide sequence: TGTGCCAGCAGTGAAAGCACTAGTCGCGTAGAGCAGTTCTTC. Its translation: CASSESTSRVEQFF.

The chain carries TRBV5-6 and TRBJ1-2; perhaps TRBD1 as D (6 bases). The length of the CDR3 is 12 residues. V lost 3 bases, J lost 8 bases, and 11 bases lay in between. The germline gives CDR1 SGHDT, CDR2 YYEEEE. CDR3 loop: CASSSTGLGYTF. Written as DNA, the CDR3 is TGTGCCAGCAGCTCCACAGGGTTAGGCTACACCTTC.

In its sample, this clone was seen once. The CDR3 DNA reads TGTGCCAGCGGGGGGAGGGGTGCTGAGACCCAGTACTTC. Its translation: CASGGRGAETQYF. The chain recombines TRBV2 with TRBJ2-5; 7 bases agree with TRBD2. Germline V gives CDR1 SNHLY, CDR2 FYNNEI. The V and J ends lost 8 bases and 5 bases, in that order; junction bases with no gene match: 8. This CDR3 contains 13 residues.

The CDR3 here is CAISGQLEQPQHF. The CDR3 DNA sequence: TGTGCCATCAGTGGACAGTTGGAACAGCCCCAGCATTTT. J is TRBJ1-5 and V is TRBV10-3; D may be TRBD1 (5 bases). V lost 4 bases, J lost 7 bases, and 11 bases lay in between. This CDR3 has 13 amino acids. Germline V gene sequence: CDR1 ENHRY, CDR2 SYGVKD.

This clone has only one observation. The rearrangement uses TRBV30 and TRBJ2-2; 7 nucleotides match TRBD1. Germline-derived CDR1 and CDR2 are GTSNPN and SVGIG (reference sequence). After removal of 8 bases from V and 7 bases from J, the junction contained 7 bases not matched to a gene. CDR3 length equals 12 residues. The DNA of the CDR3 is TGTGCCGGGCACAGGGACAGCGGGGAGCTGTTTTTT. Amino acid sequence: CAGHRDSGELFF.

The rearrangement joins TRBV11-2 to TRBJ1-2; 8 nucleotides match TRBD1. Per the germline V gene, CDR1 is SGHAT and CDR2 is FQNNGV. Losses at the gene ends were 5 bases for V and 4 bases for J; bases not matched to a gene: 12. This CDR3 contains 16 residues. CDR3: CASSTPTGGIGYGYTF. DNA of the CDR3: TGTGCCAGCAGCACCCCCACAGGGGGTATTGGCTATGGCTACACCTTC. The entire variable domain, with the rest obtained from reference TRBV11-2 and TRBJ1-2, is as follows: EAGVAQSPRYKIIEKRQSVAFWCNPISGHATLYWYQQILGQGPKLLIQFQNNGVVDDSQLPKDRFSAERLKGVDSTLKIQPAKLEDSAVYLCASSTPTGGIGYGYTFGSGTRLTVV.

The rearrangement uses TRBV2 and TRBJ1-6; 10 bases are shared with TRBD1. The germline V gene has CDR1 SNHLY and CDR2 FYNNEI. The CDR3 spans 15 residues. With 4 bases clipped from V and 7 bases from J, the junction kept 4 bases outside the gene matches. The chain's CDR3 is CASSGGTGANSPLHF. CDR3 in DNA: TGTGCCAGCAGTGGAGGGACAGGGGCAAATTCACCCCTCCACTTT.

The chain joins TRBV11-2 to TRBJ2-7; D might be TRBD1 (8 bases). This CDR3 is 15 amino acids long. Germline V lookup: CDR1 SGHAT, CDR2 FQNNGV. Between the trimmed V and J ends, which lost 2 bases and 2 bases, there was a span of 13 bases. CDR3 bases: TGTGCCAGCAGCTTACAGCGGGACAGGCCCTACGAGCAGTACTTC. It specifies CASSLQRDRPYEQYF. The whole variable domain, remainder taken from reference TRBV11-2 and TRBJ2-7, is EAGVAQSPRYKIIEKRQSVAFWCNPISGHATLYWYQQILGQGPKLLIQFQNNGVVDDSQLPKDRFSAERLKGVDSTLKIQPAKLEDSAVYLCASSLQRDRPYEQYFGPGTRLTVT.

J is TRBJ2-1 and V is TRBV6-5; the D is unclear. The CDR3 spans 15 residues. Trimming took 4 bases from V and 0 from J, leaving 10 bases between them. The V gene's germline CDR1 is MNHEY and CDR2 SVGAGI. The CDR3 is CASSFGTTSYNEQFF. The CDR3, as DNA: TGTGCCAGCAGTTTCGGAACTACCTCCTACAATGAGCAGTTCTTC.

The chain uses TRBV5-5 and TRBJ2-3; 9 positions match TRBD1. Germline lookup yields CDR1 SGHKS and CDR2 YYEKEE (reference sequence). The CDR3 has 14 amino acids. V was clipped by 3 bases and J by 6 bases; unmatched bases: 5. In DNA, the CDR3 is TGTGCCAGCAGCTCGACAGGGGGGTGGGATACGCAGTATTTT. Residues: CASSSTGGWDTQYF.

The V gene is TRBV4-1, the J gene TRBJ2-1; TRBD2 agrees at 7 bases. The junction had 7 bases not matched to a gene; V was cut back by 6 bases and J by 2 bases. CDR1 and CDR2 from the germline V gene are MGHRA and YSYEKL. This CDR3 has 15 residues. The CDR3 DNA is TGCGCCAGCAGTCAAACTAGCGCAACCTACAATGAGCAGTTCTTC. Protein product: CASSQTSATYNEQFF.

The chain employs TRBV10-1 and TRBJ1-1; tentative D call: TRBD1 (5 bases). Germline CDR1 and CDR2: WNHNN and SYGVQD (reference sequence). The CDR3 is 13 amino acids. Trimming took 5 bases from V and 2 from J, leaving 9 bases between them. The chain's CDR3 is CASSRQINTEAFF. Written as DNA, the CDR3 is TGCGCCAGCAGTCGACAGATAAACACTGAAGCTTTCTTT.

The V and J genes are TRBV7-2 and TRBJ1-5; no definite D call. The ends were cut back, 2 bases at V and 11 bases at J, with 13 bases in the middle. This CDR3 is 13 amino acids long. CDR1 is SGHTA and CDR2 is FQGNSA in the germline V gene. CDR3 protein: CASSLNEAEAQHF. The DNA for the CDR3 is TGTGCCAGCAGCTTAAATGAGGCGGAGGCCCAGCATTTT.

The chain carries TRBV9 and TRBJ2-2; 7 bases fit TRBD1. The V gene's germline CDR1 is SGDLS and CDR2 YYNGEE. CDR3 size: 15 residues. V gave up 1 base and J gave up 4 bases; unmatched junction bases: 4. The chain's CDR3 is CASSVSAGGTGELFF. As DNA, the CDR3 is TGTGCCAGCAGCGTATCCGCAGGGGGCACCGGGGAGCTGTTTTTT.

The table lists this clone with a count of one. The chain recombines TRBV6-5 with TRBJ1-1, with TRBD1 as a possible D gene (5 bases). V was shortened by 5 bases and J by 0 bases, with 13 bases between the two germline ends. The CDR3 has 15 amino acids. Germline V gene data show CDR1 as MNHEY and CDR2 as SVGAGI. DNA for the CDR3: TGTGCCAGCAGTAACGAAGGGGCTTTGAACACTGAAGCTTTCTTT. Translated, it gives CASSNEGALNTEAFF.

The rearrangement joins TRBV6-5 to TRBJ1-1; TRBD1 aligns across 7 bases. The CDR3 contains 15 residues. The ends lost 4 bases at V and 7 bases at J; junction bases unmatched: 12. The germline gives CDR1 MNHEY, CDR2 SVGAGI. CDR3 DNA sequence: TGTGCCAGCAGTTCGCTCTCCTCCGGGACAGATGAAGCTTTCTTT. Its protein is CASSSLSSGTDEAFF.

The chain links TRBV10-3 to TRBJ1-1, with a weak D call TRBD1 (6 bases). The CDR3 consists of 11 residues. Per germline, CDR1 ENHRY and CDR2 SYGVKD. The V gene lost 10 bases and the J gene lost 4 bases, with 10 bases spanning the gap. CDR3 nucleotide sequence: TGTGCCACCGAACAGGGCACTGAAGCTTTCTTT. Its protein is CATEQGTEAFF.

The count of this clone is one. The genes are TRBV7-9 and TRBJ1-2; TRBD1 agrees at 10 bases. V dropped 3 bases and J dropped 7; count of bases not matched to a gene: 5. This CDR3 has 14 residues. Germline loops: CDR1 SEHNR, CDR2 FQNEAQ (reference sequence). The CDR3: CASSFLGQGGGYTF. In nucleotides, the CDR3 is TGTGCCAGCAGCTTCCTAGGACAGGGGGGTGGCTACACCTTC.

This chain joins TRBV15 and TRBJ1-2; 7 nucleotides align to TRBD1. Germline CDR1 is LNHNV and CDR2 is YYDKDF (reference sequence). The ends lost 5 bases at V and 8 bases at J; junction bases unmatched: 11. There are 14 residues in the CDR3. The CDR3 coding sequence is TGTGCCACCAGCTCACAGGGGCACCGGTCCGGCTACACCTTC. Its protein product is CATSSQGHRSGYTF.

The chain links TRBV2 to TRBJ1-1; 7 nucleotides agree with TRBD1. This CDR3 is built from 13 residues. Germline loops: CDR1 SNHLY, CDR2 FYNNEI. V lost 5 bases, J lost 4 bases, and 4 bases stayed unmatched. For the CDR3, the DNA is TGTGCCAGCAGTAAGACAGGGTTCACTGAAGCTTTCTTT. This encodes CASSKTGFTEAFF.

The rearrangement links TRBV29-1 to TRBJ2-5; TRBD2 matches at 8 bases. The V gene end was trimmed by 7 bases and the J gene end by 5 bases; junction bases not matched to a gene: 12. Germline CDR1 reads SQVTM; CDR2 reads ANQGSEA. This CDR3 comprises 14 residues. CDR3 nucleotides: TGCAGCGACTTGGGGGCTACGGGAGGGGAGACCCAGTACTTC. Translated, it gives CSDLGATGGETQYF.

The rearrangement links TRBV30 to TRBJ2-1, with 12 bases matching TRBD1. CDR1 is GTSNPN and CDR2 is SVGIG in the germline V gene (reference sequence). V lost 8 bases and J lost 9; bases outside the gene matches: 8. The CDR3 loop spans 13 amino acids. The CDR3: CAGPGQGAGEQFF. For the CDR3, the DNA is TGTGCCGGACCGGGACAGGGGGCCGGTGAGCAGTTCTTC.

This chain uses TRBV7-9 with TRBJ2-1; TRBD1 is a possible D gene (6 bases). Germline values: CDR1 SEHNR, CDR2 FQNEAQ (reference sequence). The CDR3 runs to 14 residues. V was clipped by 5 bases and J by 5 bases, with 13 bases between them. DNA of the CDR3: TGTGCCAGCAGCCTCGGACAGTTTGACAATGAGCAGTTCTTC. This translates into CASSLGQFDNEQFF. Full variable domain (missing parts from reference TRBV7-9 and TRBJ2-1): DTGVSQNPRHKITKRGQNVTFRCDPISEHNRLYWYRQTLGQGPEFLTYFQNEAQLEKSRLLSDRFSAERPKGSFSTLEIQRTEQGDSAMYLCASSLGQFDNEQFFGPGTRLTVL.

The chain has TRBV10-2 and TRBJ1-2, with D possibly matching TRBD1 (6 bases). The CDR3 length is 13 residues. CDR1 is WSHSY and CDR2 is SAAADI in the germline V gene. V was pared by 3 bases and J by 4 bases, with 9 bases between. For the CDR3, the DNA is TGCGCCAGCAGTGAACAGGGCCCCTATGGCTACACCTTC. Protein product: CASSEQGPYGYTF.

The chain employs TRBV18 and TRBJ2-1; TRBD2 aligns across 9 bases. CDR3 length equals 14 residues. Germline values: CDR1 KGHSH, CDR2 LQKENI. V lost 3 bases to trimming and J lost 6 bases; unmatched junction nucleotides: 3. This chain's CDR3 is CASSPVTSGNEQFF. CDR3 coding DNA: TGTGCCAGCTCACCTGTGACTAGCGGCAATGAGCAGTTCTTC.